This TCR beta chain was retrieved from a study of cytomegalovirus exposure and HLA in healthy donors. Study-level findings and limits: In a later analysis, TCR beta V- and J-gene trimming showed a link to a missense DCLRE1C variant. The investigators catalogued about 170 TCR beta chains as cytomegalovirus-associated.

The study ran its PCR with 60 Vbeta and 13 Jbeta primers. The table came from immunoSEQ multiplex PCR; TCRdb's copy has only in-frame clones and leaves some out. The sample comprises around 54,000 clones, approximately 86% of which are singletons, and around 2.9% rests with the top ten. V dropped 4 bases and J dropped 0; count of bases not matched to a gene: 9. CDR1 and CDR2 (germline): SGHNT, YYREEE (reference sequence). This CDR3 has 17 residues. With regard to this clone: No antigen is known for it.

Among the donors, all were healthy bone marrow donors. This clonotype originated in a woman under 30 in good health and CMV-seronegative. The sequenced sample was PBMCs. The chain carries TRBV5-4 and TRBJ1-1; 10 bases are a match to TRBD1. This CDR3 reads CASSTPGQGSMNTEAFF. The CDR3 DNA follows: TGTGCCAGCAGCACCCCGGGACAGGGGTCCATGAACACTGAAGCTTTCTTT.